This TCR beta chain is drawn from a study of shared clonotypes between healthy human individuals. It was CD45RO-negative cells, positively selected for CCR7, that made up naive CD8 cells, with terminally differentiated effector memory CD45RA+ cells excluded. Germline CDR1 reads MGHDK; CDR2 reads SYGVNS. The CDR3 covers 14 residues. Trimming pared 0 bases from V and 7 bases from J, leaving 9 bases between. TCRdb keeps only in-frame clones here, not all; method: immunoSEQ multiplex PCR. The data contain about 580,000 clones, roughly 98% of them singletons. This chain joins TRBV25-1 and TRBJ2-2, with D tentatively TRBD1 or TRBD2 (5 bases each). The receptor was isolated from a young man in good health. The material sequenced was naive CD8+ T cells sorted from blood. This CDR3 is CASSEYRGVGELFF. The CDR3 DNA reads as TGTGCCAGCAGTGAATATAGGGGAGTCGGGGAGCTGTTTTTT. The complete variable domain, with remaining parts taken from reference TRBV25-1 and TRBJ2-2, reads EADIYQTPRYLVIGTGKKITLECSQTMGHDKMYWYQQDPGMELHLIHYSYGVNSTEKGDLSSESTVSRIRTEHFPLTLESARPSHTSQYLCASSEYRGVGELFFGEGSRLTVL.